This T cell receptor beta chain was identified during a study of neurological immune-mediated disorders. Germline V CDR1 and CDR2: LNHDA, SQIVND (reference sequence). V lost 7 bases to trimming and J lost 1 base, with 10 bases between them. There are 13 residues in the CDR3. MiXCR, applied by TCRdb to the 5' RACE reads, yields one record per CDR3 protein. The repertoire consists of fewer than 25,000 distinct CDR3 sequences, with around 13% occurring once and the leading ten covering over 10%. This clonotype was recorded many times. The V and J genes are TRBV19 and TRBJ1-2; D gene ambiguous. The sequenced material came from PBMCs. The clonotype comes from a woman between 55 and 75 years old with HTLV-1-associated myelopathy (HAM/TSP). CDR3 DNA: TGTGCCAGTAACCCAGGAGTTAACTATGGCTACACCTTC. Encoded protein: CASNPGVNYGYTF.